This is a list of T cell receptor beta chains from one sample in a study of blood T cell repertoires in COVID-19. Profiled with immunoSEQ multiplex PCR; TCRdb holds only in-frame clones, not every one. Of about 180,000 clones listed, roughly three quarters are singletons. Sequences were obtained from peripheral blood. These receptor sequences come from a woman older than 75 with COVID-19, enrolled during active disease. CDR3s include the opening cysteine and the closing phenylalanine or tryptophan. The D gene is left open where the match is weak. Expanded clones get a size class; other rows say once, few or many, or leave the size out.

abundance: .; v_gene: TRBV5-1; j_gene: TRBJ2-7; d_gene: TRBD2; CDR3aa: CASSALAGLGEQYF; CDR3nt: TGCGCCAGCAGTGCGCTAGCGGGTCTGGGCGAGCAGTACTTC
abundance: .; v_gene: TRBV19; j_gene: TRBJ2-1; d_gene: .; CDR3aa: CASSRDFYNEQFF; CDR3nt: TGTGCCAGTAGTAGGGACTTCTACAATGAGCAGTTCTTC
abundance: .; v_gene: TRBV19; j_gene: TRBJ2-1; d_gene: TRBD2; CDR3aa: CASGTLRLAGREQFF; CDR3nt: TGTGCCAGTGGCACATTGCGACTAGCGGGTCGGGAGCAGTTCTTC
abundance: .; v_gene: TRBV18; j_gene: TRBJ1-4; d_gene: TRBD1; CDR3aa: CASSPGQENEKLFF; CDR3nt: TGTGCCAGCTCACCCGGACAGGAGAATGAAAAACTGTTTTTT
abundance: .; v_gene: TRBV7-8; j_gene: TRBJ2-1; d_gene: .; CDR3aa: CASSLEGGGYNEQFF; CDR3nt: TGTGCCAGCAGCTTAGAGGGAGGAGGCTACAATGAGCAGTTCTTC
abundance: .; v_gene: TRBV7-9; j_gene: TRBJ1-5; d_gene: .; CDR3aa: CASSADRYNQPQHF; CDR3nt: TGTGCCAGCAGCGCAGACAGGTACAATCAGCCCCAGCATTTT
abundance: few; v_gene: TRBV4-2; j_gene: TRBJ2-6; d_gene: .; CDR3aa: CASSQDGSVAGANVLTF; CDR3nt: TGTGCCAGCAGCCAAGATGGTTCGGTAGCTGGGGCCAACGTCCTGACTTTC
abundance: .; v_gene: TRBV2; j_gene: TRBJ2-5; d_gene: TRBD2; CDR3aa: CASSVASSGGAETQYF; CDR3nt: TGTGCCAGCAGTGTGGCATCTAGCGGGGGGGCAGAGACCCAGTACTTC
abundance: .; v_gene: TRBV4-1; j_gene: TRBJ2-2; d_gene: TRBD2; CDR3aa: CASSHLGGGAGGELFF; CDR3nt: TGCGCCAGCAGCCATCTAGGCGGGGGGGCTGGCGGGGAGCTGTTTTTT
abundance: .; v_gene: TRBV7-9; j_gene: TRBJ1-1; d_gene: .; CDR3aa: CASSTGWEITEAFF; CDR3nt: TGTGCCAGCAGCACGGGGTGGGAGATTACTGAAGCTTTCTTT
abundance: .; v_gene: TRBV5-5; j_gene: TRBJ2-7; d_gene: TRBD2; CDR3aa: CASSIGTSGSYEQYF; CDR3nt: TGTGCCAGCAGCATCGGGACTAGCGGATCCTACGAGCAGTACTTC
abundance: .; v_gene: TRBV7-2; j_gene: TRBJ2-7; d_gene: .; CDR3aa: CASSSSWVAASYEQYF; CDR3nt: TGTGCCAGCAGCTCCAGTTGGGTCGCGGCTTCCTACGAGCAGTACTTC
abundance: .; v_gene: TRBV27; j_gene: TRBJ1-5; d_gene: .; CDR3aa: CASSRAGESNQPQHF; CDR3nt: TGTGCCAGCAGCAGGGCGGGGGAGAGCAATCAGCCCCAGCATTTT
abundance: .; v_gene: TRBV28; j_gene: TRBJ2-7; d_gene: .; CDR3aa: CASSLQQGVLFEQYF; CDR3nt: TGTGCCAGCAGTCTCCAGCAGGGCGTCCTTTTCGAGCAGTACTTC
abundance: .; v_gene: TRBV4-3; j_gene: TRBJ1-1; d_gene: .; CDR3aa: CASSQDSGHLNTEAFF; CDR3nt: TGCGCCAGCAGCCAAGATTCCGGACACTTGAACACTGAAGCTTTCTTT
abundance: .; v_gene: TRBV7-6; j_gene: TRBJ1-3; d_gene: .; CDR3aa: CASSQDRQGNTIYF; CDR3nt: TGTGCCAGCAGCCAGGACAGACAAGGAAACACCATATATTTT
abundance: .; v_gene: TRBV2; j_gene: TRBJ2-3; d_gene: TRBD1; CDR3aa: CASSEAAGQGRNTQYF; CDR3nt: TGTGCCAGCAGTGAAGCGGCGGGACAGGGGAGGAATACGCAGTATTTT
abundance: .; v_gene: TRBV28; j_gene: TRBJ1-2; d_gene: TRBD1; CDR3aa: CASSLGQGLYGYTF; CDR3nt: TGTGCCAGCAGTCTAGGACAGGGCCTCTATGGCTACACCTTC
abundance: .; v_gene: TRBV24-1; j_gene: TRBJ2-5; d_gene: .; CDR3aa: CATSDPNREETQYF; CDR3nt: TGTGCCACCAGTGATCCTAACAGGGAAGAGACCCAGTACTTC
abundance: .; v_gene: TRBV19; j_gene: TRBJ1-2; d_gene: .; CDR3aa: CASSMDLMLPHTF; CDR3nt: TGTGCCAGTAGTATGGACTTAATGCTCCCCCACACCTTC
abundance: .; v_gene: TRBV15; j_gene: TRBJ1-1; d_gene: .; CDR3aa: CATSRDMTKRDAFF; CDR3nt: TGTGCCACCAGCAGAGATATGACAAAAAGAGATGCTTTCTTT
abundance: .; v_gene: TRBV6-5; j_gene: TRBJ2-7; d_gene: .; CDR3aa: CASSYNNLQGTYEQYF; CDR3nt: TGTGCCAGCAGTTACAATAACCTACAGGGCACCTACGAGCAGTACTTC
abundance: .; v_gene: TRBV4-1; j_gene: TRBJ2-2; d_gene: TRBD2; CDR3aa: CASREPVGLAGGPGNTGELFF; CDR3nt: TGCGCCAGCAGGGAACCGGTAGGACTAGCGGGAGGGCCCGGTAACACCGGGGAGCTGTTTTTT
abundance: .; v_gene: TRBV12-3/TRBV12-4; j_gene: TRBJ2-1; d_gene: .; CDR3aa: CASSLREDNEQFF; CDR3nt: TGTGCCAGCAGTTTGAGAGAAGACAATGAGCAGTTCTTC
abundance: .; v_gene: TRBV7-6; j_gene: TRBJ1-3; d_gene: TRBD1; CDR3aa: CASSSYLTGGPGNTIYF; CDR3nt: TGTGCCAGCAGCTCCTACCTGACAGGGGGCCCTGGAAACACCATATATTTT
abundance: .; v_gene: TRBV14; j_gene: TRBJ1-4; d_gene: TRBD1; CDR3aa: CASSPRTGGEKLFF; CDR3nt: TGTGCCAGCAGCCCACGGACAGGGGGCGAAAAACTGTTTTTT
abundance: many; v_gene: TRBV15; j_gene: TRBJ2-5; d_gene: .; CDR3aa: CATSGWEETQYF; CDR3nt: TGTGCCACCAGCGGCTGGGAGGAGACCCAGTACTTC
abundance: .; v_gene: TRBV5-1; j_gene: TRBJ2-7; d_gene: TRBD2; CDR3aa: CASRGGSGMQGDEQYF; CDR3nt: TGCGCCAGCAGGGGGGGGTCAGGAATGCAAGGCGACGAGCAGTACTTC
abundance: .; v_gene: TRBV20-1; j_gene: TRBJ2-7; d_gene: .; CDR3aa: CSAWDNYEQYF; CDR3nt: TGCAGTGCTTGGGACAACTACGAGCAGTACTTC
abundance: .; v_gene: TRBV6-6; j_gene: TRBJ2-3; d_gene: TRBD1; CDR3aa: CASRPSDRGIDTQYF; CDR3nt: TGTGCCAGCAGACCCTCGGACAGGGGTATAGATACGCAGTATTTT
abundance: .; v_gene: TRBV18; j_gene: TRBJ1-1; d_gene: TRBD1; CDR3aa: CASSGTAHPNTEAFF; CDR3nt: TGTGCCAGCTCGGGGACAGCCCACCCTAACACTGAAGCTTTCTTT
abundance: .; v_gene: TRBV11-2; j_gene: TRBJ2-3; d_gene: TRBD1; CDR3aa: CASSLLPGQGLADTQYF; CDR3nt: TGTGCCAGCAGCTTACTACCGGGACAGGGTTTGGCAGATACGCAGTATTTT
abundance: .; v_gene: TRBV21-1; j_gene: TRBJ2-1; d_gene: .; CDR3aa: CASSKDGRLAGAPYNEQFF; CDR3nt: TGTGCCAGCAGCAAAGATGGACGTCTAGCGGGGGCCCCCTACAATGAGCAGTTCTTC
abundance: .; v_gene: TRBV5-6; j_gene: TRBJ1-1; d_gene: .; CDR3aa: CASSYFEGEAFF; CDR3nt: TGTGCCAGCAGTTATTTTGAGGGTGAAGCTTTCTTT
abundance: .; v_gene: TRBV4-2; j_gene: TRBJ2-7; d_gene: .; CDR3aa: CASSQDRGISYEQYF; CDR3nt: TGTGCCAGCAGCCAAGATAGGGGCATCAGCTACGAGCAGTACTTC
abundance: .; v_gene: TRBV30; j_gene: TRBJ1-2; d_gene: .; CDR3aa: CAWSVPYNYGYTF; CDR3nt: TGTGCCTGGAGTGTACCCTATAACTATGGCTACACCTTC
abundance: .; v_gene: TRBV5-6; j_gene: TRBJ2-7; d_gene: .; CDR3aa: CASSLEQGSYEQYF; CDR3nt: TGTGCCAGCAGCTTGGAGCAGGGTAGCTACGAGCAGTACTTC
abundance: .; v_gene: TRBV5-1; j_gene: TRBJ2-4; d_gene: TRBD1; CDR3aa: CASSPGGQVKNIQYF; CDR3nt: TGCGCCAGCAGCCCTGGCGGACAGGTCAAAAACATTCAGTACTTC
abundance: few; v_gene: TRBV21-1; j_gene: TRBJ2-2; d_gene: .; CDR3aa: CASRTSSTGELFF; CDR3nt: TGTGCCAGCAGGACATCGAGCACCGGGGAGCTGTTTTTT
abundance: .; v_gene: TRBV29-1; j_gene: TRBJ2-2; d_gene: TRBD2; CDR3aa: CSVGGGTNTGELFF; CDR3nt: TGCAGCGTTGGCGGGGGGACGAACACCGGGGAGCTGTTTTTT
abundance: few; v_gene: TRBV28; j_gene: TRBJ2-7; d_gene: TRBD2; CDR3aa: CASSLRVAGGAYEQYF; CDR3nt: TGTGCCAGCAGTTTAAGGGTAGCGGGAGGCGCCTACGAGCAGTACTTC
abundance: once; v_gene: TRBV28; j_gene: TRBJ2-4; d_gene: TRBD1; CDR3aa: CASSGTGTLAKNIQYF; CDR3nt: TGTGCCAGCAGTGGGACAGGGACCCTAGCCAAAAACATTCAGTACTTC